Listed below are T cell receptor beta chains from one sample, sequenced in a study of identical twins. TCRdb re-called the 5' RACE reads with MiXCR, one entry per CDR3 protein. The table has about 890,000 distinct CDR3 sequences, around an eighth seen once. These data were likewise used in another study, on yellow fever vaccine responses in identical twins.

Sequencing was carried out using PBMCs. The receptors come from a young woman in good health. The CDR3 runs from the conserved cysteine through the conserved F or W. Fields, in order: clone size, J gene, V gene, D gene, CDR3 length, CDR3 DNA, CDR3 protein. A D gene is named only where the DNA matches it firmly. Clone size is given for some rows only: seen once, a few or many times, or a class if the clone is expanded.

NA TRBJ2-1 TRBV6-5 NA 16 TGTGCCAGCAGTTACCTCAAGGGGGGGCTATACAATGAGCAGTTCTTC CASSYLKGGLYNEQFF
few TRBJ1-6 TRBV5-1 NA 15 TGCGCCAGCAGGGTGAGGGCCGTCTATAATTCACCCCTCCACTTT CASRVRAVYNSPLHF
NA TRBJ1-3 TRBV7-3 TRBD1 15 TGTGCCAGCAACCGGGACAGGGACTCTGGAAACACCATATATTTT CASNRDRDSGNTIYF
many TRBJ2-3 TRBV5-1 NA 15 TGCGCCAGCAGCTTGGAAGGGACCCTCACAGATACGCAGTATTTT CASSLEGTLTDTQYF
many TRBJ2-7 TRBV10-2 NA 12 TGCGCCAGCAGCCTTGACAGAGCCGAGCAGTACTTC CASSLDRAEQYF
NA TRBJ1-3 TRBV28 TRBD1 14 TGTGCCAGCAGCCAACAGGGGAATGGAAACACCATATATTTT CASSQQGNGNTIYF
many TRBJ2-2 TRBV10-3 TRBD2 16 TGTGCCATCAGTCCCGGGACTAGCGGGGTCACCGGGGAGCTGTTTTTT CAISPGTSGVTGELFF
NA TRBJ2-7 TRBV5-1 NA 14 TGCGCCAGCAGCGCGTCCGGGGGATCCTACGAGCAGTACTTC CASSASGGSYEQYF
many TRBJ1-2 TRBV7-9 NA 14 TGTGCCAGCAGCTTAGATGGCAGTTCCTATGGCTACACCTTC CASSLDGSSYGYTF
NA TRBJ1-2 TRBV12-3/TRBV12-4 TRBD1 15 TGTGCCAGCAGTCAGAGGACAGGGGGCTTCGATGGCTACACCTTC CASSQRTGGFDGYTF
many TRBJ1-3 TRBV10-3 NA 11 TGTGCCGGCGGTTCTGGAAACACCATATATTTT CAGGSGNTIYF
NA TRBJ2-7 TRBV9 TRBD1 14 TGTGCCAGCAGCGTAGGACAGGGCACCTACGAGCAGTACTTC CASSVGQGTYEQYF
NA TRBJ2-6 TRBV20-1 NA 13 TGCAGTGCTAGTGTCTCTGGGGCCAACGTCCTGACTTTC CSASVSGANVLTF
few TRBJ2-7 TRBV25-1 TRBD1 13 TGTGCCAGCACGGACAGGGGCTCCTACGAGCAGTACTTC CASTDRGSYEQYF
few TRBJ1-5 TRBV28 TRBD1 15 TGTGCCAGCAGTTTAGTGACAGGGTCGGATCAGCCCCAGCATTTT CASSLVTGSDQPQHF
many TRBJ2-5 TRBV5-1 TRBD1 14 TGCGCCAGCAGCCACGGGACAGCTCAAGAGACCCAGTACTTC CASSHGTAQETQYF
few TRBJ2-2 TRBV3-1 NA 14 TGTGCCAGCAGCCCCTTCTATCGGGCCGGGGAGCTGTTTTTT CASSPFYRAGELFF
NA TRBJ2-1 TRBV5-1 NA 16 TGCACCAGCAGCTCGGACACTGGGGGAATAGGCCATGAGCAGTTCTTC CTSSSDTGGIGHEQFF
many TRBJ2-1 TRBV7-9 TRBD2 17 TGTGCCAGCAGCTCCAGACTAGCGGGAGAGTCCTACAATGAGCAGTTCTTC CASSSRLAGESYNEQFF
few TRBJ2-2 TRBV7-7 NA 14 TGTGCCAGCAGCTCAACCACAGTCACCGGGGAGCTGTTTTTT CASSSTTVTGELFF
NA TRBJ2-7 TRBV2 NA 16 TGTGCCAGCGGCGGCGTTGACAGGCTCCTCTCCTACGAGCAGTACTTC CASGGVDRLLSYEQYF
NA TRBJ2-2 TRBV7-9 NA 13 TGTGCCAGCAGCTTAGCGCGAAGTTTGGAGCTGTTTTTT CASSLARSLELFF
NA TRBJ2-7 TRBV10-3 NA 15 TGTGCCATCAGTGAGTATAGTGGCTACTCCTACGAGCAGTACTTC CAISEYSGYSYEQYF